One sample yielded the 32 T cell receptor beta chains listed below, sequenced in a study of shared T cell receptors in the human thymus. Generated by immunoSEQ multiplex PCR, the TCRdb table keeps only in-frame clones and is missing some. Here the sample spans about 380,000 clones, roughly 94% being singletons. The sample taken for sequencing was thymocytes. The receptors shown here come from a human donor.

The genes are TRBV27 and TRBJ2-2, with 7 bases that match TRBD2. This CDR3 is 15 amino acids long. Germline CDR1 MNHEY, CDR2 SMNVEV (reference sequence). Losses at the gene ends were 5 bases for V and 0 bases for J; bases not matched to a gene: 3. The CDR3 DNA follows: TGTGCCAGCAGTCCTAGCGGAGCGAACACCGGGGAGCTGTTTTTT. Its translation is CASSPSGANTGELFF.

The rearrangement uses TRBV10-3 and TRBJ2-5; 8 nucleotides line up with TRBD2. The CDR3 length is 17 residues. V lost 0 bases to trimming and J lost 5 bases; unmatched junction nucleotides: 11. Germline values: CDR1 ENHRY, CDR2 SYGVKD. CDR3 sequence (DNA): TGTGCCATCAGTGAGTCTCTGGCGGGAGGCTCGAGGGAGACCCAGTACTTC. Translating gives CAISESLAGGSRETQYF.

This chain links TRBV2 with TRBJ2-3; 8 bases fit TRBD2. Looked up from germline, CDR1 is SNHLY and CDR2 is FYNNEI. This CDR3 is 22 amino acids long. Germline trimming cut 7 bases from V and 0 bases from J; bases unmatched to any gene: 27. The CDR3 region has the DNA TGTGCCAGCATGACCGGTTTGAGGACTAGCACTCAGACCTATACTAGCACAGATACGCAGTATTTT. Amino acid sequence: CASMTGLRTSTQTYTSTDTQYF.

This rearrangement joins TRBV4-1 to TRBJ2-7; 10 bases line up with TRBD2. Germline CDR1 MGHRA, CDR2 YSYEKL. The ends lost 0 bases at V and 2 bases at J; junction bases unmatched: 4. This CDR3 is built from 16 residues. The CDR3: CASSQDKLAGTYEQYF. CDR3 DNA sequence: TGCGCCAGCAGCCAAGATAAACTAGCGGGAACCTACGAGCAGTACTTC.

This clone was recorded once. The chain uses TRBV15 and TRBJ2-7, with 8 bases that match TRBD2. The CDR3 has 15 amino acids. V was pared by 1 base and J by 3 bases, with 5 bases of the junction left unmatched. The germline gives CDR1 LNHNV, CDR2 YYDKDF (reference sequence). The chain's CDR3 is CATSRGVAGSYEQYF. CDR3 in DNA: TGTGCCACCAGCAGAGGGGTAGCGGGAAGCTACGAGCAGTACTTC.

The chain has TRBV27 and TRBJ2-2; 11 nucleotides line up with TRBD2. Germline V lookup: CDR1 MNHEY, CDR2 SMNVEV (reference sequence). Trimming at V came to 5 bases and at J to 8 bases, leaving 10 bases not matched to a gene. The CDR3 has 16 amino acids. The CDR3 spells CASSRGLAAQKGELFF. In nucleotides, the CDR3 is TGTGCCAGCAGTCGGGGACTAGCGGCACAAAAGGGGGAGCTGTTTTTT.

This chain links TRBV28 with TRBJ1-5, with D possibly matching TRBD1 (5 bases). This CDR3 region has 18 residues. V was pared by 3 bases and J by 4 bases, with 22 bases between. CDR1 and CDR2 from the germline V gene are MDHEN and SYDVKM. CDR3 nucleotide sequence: TGTGCCAGCAGTTTTATAATACGGCCTTCCAAGGGGAATCAGCCCCAGCATTTT. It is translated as CASSFIIRPSKGNQPQHF. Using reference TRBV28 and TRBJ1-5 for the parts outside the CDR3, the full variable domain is DVKVTQSSRYLVKRTGEKVFLECVQDMDHENMFWYRQDPGLGLRLIYFSYDVKMKEKGDIPEGYSVSREKKERFSLILESASTNQTSMYLCASSFIIRPSKGNQPQHFGDGTRLSIL.

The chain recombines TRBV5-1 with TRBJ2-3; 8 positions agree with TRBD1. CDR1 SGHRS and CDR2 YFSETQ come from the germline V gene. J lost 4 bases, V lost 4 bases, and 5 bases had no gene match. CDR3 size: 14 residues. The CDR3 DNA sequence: TGCGCCAGCAGCCTACAGGGGGGCTCAGATACGCAGTATTTT. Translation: CASSLQGGSDTQYF.

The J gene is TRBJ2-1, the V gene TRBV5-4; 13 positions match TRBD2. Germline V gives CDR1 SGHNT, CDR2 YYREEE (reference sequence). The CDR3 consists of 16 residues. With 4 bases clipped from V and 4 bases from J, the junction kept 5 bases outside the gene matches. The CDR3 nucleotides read TGTGCCAGCAGCCAAGGGACTAGCGGGACTTACAATGAGCAGTTCTTC. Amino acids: CASSQGTSGTYNEQFF.

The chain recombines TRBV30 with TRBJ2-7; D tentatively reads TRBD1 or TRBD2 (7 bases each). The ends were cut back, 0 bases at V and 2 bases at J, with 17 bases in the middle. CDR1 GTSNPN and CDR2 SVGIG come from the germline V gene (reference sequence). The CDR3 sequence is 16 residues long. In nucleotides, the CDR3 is TGTGCCTGGAGTGTAACGACAGGGACTAATCCCTACGAGCAGTACTTC. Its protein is CAWSVTTGTNPYEQYF. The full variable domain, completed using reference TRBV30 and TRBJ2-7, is SQTIHQWPATLVQPVGSPLSLECTVEGTSNPNLYWYRQAAGRGLQLLFYSVGIGQISSEVPQNLSASRPQDRQFILSSKKLLLSDSGFYLCAWSVTTGTNPYEQYFGPGTRLTVT.

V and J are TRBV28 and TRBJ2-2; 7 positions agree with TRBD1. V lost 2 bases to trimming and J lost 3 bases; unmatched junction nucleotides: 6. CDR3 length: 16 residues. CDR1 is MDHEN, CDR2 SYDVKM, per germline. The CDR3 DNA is TGTGCCAGCAGTTTACGTAGGGGGCGCGACACCGGGGAGCTGTTTTTT. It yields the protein CASSLRRGRDTGELFF.

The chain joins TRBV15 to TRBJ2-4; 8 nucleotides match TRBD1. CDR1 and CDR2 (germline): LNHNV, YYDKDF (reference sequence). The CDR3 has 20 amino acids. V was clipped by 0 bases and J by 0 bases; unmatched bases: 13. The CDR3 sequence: CATSRDRTGRIFLAKNIQYF. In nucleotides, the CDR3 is TGTGCCACCAGCAGAGATCGGACAGGGCGTATTTTCCTAGCCAAAAACATTCAGTACTTC.

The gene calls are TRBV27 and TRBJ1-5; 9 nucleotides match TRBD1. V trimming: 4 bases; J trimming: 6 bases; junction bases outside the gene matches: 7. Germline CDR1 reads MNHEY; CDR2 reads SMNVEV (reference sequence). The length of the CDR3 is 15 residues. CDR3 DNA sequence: TGTGCCAGCAGTTCGAACAGGGGGCCCAGTCAGCCCCAGCATTTT. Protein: CASSSNRGPSQPQHF.

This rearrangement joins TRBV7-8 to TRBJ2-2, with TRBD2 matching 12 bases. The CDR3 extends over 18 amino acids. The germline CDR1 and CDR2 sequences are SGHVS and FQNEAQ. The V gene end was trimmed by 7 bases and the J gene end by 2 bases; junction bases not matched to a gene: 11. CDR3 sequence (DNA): TGTGCCAGCACCGTTGGTCGGACTAGCGGGAAAAACACCGGGGAGCTGTTTTTT. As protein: CASTVGRTSGKNTGELFF.

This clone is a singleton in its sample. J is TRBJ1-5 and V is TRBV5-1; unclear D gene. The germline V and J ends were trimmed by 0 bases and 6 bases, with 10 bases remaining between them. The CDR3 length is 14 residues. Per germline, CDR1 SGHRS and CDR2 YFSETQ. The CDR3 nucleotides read TGCGCCAGCAGCTTGGGCCCAGAGGGTCAGCCCCAGCATTTT. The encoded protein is CASSLGPEGQPQHF.

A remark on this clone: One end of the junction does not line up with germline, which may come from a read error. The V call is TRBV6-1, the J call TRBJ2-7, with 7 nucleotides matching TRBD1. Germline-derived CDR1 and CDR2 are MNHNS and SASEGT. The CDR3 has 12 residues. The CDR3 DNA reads TGTGCCAGCGGTGACAGGGCCTACGAGCAGTACTTC. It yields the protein CASGDRAYEQYF.

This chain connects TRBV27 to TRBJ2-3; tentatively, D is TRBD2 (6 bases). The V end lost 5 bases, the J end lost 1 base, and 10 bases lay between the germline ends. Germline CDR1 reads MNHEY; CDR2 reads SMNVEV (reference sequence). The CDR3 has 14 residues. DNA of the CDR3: TGTGCCAGCAGTCCGGGACTTCGCACAGATACGCAGTATTTT. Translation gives CASSPGLRTDTQYF.

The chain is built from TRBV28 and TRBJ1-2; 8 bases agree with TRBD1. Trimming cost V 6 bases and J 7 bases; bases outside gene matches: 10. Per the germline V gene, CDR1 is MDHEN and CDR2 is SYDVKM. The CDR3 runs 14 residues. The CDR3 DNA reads TGTGCCAGCAGCGACGCCGGGACAGGAGGTGGCTACACCTTC. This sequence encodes CASSDAGTGGGYTF.

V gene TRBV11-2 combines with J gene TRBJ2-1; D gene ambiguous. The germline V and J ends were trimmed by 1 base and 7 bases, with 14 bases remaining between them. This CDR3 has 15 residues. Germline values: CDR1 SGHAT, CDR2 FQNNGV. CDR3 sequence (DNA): TGTGCCAGCAGCTTAGGGTTGGAAGCAAGGAATGAGCAGTTCTTC. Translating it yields CASSLGLEARNEQFF. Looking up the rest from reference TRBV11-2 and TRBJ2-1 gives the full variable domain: EAGVAQSPRYKIIEKRQSVAFWCNPISGHATLYWYQQILGQGPKLLIQFQNNGVVDDSQLPKDRFSAERLKGVDSTLKIQPAKLEDSAVYLCASSLGLEARNEQFFGPGTRLTVL.

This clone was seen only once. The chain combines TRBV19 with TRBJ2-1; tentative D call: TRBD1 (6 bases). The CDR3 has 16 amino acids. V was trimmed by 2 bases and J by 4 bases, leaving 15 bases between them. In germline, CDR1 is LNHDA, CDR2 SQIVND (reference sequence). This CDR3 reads CASSIKGEPRYNEQFF. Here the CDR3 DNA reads TGTGCCAGTAGTATAAAGGGGGAACCTCGGTACAATGAGCAGTTCTTC. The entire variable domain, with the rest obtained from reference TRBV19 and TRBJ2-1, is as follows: DGGITQSPKYLFRKEGQNVTLSCEQNLNHDAMYWYRQDPGQGLRLIYYSQIVNDFQKGDIAEGYSVSREKKESFPLTVTSAQKNPTAFYLCASSIKGEPRYNEQFFGPGTRLTVL.

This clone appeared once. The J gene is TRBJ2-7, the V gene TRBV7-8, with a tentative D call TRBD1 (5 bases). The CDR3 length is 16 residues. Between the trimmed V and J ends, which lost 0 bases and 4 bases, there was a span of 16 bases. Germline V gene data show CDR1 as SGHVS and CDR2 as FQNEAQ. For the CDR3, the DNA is TGTGCCAGCAGCTTAGCCCCGGGCAGGGCCACATACGAGCAGTACTTC. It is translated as CASSLAPGRATYEQYF.

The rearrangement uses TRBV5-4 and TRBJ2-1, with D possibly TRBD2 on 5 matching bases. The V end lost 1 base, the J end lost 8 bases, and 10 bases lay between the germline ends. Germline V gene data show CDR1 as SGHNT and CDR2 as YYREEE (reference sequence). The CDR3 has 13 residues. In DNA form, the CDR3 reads TGTGCCAGCAGCTTGACTAGTGTACATGAGCAGTTCTTC. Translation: CASSLTSVHEQFF. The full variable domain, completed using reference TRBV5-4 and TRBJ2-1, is ETGVTQSPTHLIKTRGQQVTLRCSSQSGHNTVSWYQQALGQGPQFIFQYYREEENGRGNFPPRFSGLQFPNYSSELNVNALELDDSALYLCASSLTSVHEQFFGPGTRLTVL.

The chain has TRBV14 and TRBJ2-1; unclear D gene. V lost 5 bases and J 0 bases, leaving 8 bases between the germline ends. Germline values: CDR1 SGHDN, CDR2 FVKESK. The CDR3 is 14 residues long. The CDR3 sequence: CASSGGPSYNEQFF. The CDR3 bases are TGTGCCAGCAGCGGCGGCCCCTCCTACAATGAGCAGTTCTTC.

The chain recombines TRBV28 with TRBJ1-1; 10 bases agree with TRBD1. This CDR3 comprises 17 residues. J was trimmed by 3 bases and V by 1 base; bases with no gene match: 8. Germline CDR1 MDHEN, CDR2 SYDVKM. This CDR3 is CASSLFGQGGADTEAFF. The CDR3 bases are TGTGCCAGCAGTTTATTCGGACAGGGGGGTGCAGACACTGAAGCTTTCTTT.

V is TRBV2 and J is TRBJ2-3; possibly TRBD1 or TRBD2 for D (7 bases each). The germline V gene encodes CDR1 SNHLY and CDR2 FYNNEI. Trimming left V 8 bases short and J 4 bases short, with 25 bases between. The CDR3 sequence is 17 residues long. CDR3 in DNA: TGTGCCAGCCCTGACAGGGAATCCCGGGAGGAGGCAGATACGCAGTATTTT. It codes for CASPDRESREEADTQYF.

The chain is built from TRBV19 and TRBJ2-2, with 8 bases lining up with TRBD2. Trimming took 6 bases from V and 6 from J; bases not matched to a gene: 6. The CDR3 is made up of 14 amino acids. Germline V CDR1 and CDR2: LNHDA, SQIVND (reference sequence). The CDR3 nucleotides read TGTGCCAGTAGAACTAGCGGTGCCCCCGGGGAGCTGTTTTTT. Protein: CASRTSGAPGELFF.

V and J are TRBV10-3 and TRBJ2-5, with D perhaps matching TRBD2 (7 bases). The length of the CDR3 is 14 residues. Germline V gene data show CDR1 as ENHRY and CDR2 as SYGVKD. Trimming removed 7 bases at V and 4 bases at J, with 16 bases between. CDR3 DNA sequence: TGTGCCATCAATCCTACGGGGGGCGCAGAGACCCAGTACTTC. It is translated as CAINPTGGAETQYF.

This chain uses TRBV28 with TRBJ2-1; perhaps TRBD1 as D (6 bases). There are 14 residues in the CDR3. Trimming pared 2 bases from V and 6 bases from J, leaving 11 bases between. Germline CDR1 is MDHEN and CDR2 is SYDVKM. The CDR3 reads CASSLGGPGNEQFF. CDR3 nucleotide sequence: TGTGCCAGCAGTTTAGGGGGCCCAGGCAATGAGCAGTTCTTC.

The CDR3 loop is CASSVATGGQGATMNTEAFF. The CDR3 nucleotides are TGTGCCAGCAGCGTAGCTACCGGCGGACAGGGGGCGACGATGAACACTGAAGCTTTCTTT. The chain joins TRBV9 to TRBJ1-1, with 11 bases that match TRBD1. The germline CDR1 and CDR2 sequences are SGDLS and YYNGEE. After removal of 0 bases from V and 0 bases from J, the junction contained 13 bases not matched to a gene. CDR3 length: 20 amino acids.

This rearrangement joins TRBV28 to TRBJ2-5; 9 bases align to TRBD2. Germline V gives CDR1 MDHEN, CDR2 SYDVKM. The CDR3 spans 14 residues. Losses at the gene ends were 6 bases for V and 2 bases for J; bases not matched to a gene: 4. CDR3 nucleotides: TGTGCCAGCAGCATAGCGGGAGAACAAGAGACCCAGTACTTC. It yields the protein CASSIAGEQETQYF.

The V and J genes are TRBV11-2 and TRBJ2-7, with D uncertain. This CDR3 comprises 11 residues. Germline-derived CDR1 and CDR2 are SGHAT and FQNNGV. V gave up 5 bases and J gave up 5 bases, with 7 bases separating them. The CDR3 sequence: CASSRFHEQYF. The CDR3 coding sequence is TGTGCCAGCAGCCGTTTCCACGAGCAGTACTTC. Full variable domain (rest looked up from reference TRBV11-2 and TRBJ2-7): EAGVAQSPRYKIIEKRQSVAFWCNPISGHATLYWYQQILGQGPKLLIQFQNNGVVDDSQLPKDRFSAERLKGVDSTLKIQPAKLEDSAVYLCASSRFHEQYFGPGTRLTVT.

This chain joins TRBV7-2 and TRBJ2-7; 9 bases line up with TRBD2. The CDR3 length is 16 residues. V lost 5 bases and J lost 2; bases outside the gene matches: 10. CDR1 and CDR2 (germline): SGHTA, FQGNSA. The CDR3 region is CASSHKRLAETYEQYF. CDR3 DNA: TGTGCCAGCAGCCATAAACGACTAGCGGAAACCTACGAGCAGTACTTC.